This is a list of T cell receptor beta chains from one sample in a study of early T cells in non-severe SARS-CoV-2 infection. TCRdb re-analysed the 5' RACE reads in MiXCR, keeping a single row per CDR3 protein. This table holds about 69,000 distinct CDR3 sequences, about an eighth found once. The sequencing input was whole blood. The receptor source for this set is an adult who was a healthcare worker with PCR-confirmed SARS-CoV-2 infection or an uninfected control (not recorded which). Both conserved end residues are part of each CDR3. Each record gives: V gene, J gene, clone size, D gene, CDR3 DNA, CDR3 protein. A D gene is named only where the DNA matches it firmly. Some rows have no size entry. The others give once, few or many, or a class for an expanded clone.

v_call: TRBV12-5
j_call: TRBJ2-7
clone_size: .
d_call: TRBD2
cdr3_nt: TGTGCTAGTGGTTTGAGCAGGGAGGGCTACGAGCAGTACTTC
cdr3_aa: CASGLSREGYEQYF

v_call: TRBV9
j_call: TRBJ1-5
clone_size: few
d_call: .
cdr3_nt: TGTGCCAGCAGCGTAGGTCACAGCAATCAGCCCCAGCATTTT
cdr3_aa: CASSVGHSNQPQHF

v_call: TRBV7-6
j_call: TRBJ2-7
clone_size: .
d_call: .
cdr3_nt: TGTGCCAGCAGCCAGGGGCCCGAGCAGTACTTC
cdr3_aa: CASSQGPEQYF

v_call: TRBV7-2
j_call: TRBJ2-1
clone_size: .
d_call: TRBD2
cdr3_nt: TGTGCCAGCAGCTCACTAGCGGTAAGCTCCTACAATGAGCAGTTCTTC
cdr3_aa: CASSSLAVSSYNEQFF

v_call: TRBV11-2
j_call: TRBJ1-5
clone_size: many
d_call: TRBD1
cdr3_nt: TGTGCCAGCAGCCCTGGACAGGGGAGGACTCAGCCCCAGCATTTT
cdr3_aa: CASSPGQGRTQPQHF

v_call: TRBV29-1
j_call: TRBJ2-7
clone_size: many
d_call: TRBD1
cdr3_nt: TGCAGCGTTGCTGGCGGGACAGGTGCCAACGAGCAGTACTTC
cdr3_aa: CSVAGGTGANEQYF

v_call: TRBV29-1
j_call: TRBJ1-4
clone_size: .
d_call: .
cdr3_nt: TGCAGCGTTGATTGGGGCGAAAAACTGTTTTTT
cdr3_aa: CSVDWGEKLFF

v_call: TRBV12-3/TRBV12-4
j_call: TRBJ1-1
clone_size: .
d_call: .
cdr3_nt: TGTGCCAGCAGCCACCAGACAGTGAACACTGAAGCTTTCTTT
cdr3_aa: CASSHQTVNTEAFF

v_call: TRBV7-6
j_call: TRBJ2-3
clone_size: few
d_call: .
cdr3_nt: TGTGCCAGCAGCCAAGGCCCGGGGGATACGCAGTATTTT
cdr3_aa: CASSQGPGDTQYF

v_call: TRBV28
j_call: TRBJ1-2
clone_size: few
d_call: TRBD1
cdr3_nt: TGTGCCAGCAGTCTCCGGGACAGCTATGGCTACACCTTC
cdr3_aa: CASSLRDSYGYTF

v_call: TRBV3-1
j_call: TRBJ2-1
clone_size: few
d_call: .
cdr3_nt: TGTGCCAGCAGCCAAGATGGTTGGAATGAGCAGTTCTTC
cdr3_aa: CASSQDGWNEQFF

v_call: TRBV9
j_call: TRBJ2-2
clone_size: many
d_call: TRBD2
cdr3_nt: TGTGCCAGCAGCTTAGCGGGAGCTAACACCGGGGAGCTGTTTTTT
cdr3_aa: CASSLAGANTGELFF

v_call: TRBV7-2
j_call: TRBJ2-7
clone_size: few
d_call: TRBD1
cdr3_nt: TGTGCCAGCAGCTGGGGACAGGACCGCGAGCAGTACTTC
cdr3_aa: CASSWGQDREQYF

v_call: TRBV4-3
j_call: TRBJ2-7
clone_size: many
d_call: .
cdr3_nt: TGCGCCAGCAGCCAAGATGTCGGCGTGGAGCAGTACTTC
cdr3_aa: CASSQDVGVEQYF

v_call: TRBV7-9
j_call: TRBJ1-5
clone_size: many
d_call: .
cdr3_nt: TGTGCCAGCAGCTTAGGGGGCAAGCCCCAGCATTTT
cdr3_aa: CASSLGGKPQHF

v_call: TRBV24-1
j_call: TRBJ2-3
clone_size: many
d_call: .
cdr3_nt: TGTGCCACCAGCCAGCCACTGGGGAGCGTAGATACGCAGTATTTT
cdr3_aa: CATSQPLGSVDTQYF

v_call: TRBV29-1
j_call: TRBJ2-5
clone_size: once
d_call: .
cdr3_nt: TGCAGCGTTGACCCAGGGAAACGAGAGACCCAGTACTTC
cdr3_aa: CSVDPGKRETQYF

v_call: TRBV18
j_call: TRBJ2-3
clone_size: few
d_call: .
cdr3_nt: TGTGCCAGCTCCTACGGACCAACCAACACAGATACGCAGTATTTT
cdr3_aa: CASSYGPTNTDTQYF

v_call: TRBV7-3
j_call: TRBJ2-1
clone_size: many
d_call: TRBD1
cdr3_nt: TGTGCCAGCAGCCTGGACAGGCGCAATGAGCAGTTCTTC
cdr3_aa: CASSLDRRNEQFF

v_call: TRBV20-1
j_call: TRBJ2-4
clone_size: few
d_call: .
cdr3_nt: TGCAGTGCGGGGAGGGGGAAAATCGGGTCGAACATTCAGTACTTC
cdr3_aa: CSAGRGKIGSNIQYF

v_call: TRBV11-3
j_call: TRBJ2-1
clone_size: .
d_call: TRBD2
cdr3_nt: TGTGCCAGCAGCTTAACTAGCGGGAGAATAAATGAGCAGTTCTTC
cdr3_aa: CASSLTSGRINEQFF

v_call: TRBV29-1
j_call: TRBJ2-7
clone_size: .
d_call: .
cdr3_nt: TGCAGCGTTGCCCAAGGACGGAACTACGAGCAGTACTTC
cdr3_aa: CSVAQGRNYEQYF

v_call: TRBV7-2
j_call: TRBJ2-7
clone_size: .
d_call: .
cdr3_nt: TGTGCCAGCAGGCCGACACCCTCCTACGAGCAGTACTTC
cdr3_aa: CASRPTPSYEQYF

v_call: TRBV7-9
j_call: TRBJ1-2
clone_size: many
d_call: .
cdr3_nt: TGTGCCAGCAGCTTGAGCGACTATGGCTACACCTTC
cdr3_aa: CASSLSDYGYTF